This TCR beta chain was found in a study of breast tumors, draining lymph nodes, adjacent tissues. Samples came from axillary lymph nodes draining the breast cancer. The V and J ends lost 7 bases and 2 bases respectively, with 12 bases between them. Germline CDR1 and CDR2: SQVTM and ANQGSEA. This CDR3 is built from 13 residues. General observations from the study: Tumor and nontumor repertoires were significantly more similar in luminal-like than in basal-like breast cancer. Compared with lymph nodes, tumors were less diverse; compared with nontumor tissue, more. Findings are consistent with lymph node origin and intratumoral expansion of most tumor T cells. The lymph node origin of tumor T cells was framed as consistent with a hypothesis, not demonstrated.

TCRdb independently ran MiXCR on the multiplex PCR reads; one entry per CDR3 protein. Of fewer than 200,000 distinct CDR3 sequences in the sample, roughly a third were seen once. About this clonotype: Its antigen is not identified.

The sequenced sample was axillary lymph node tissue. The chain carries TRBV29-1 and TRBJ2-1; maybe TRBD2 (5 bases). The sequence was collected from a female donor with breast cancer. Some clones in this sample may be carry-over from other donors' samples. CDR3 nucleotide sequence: TGCAGCGCCGGGGTAGATGCCTACAATGAGCAGTTCTTC. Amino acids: CSAGVDAYNEQFF.